Presented here are 28 T cell receptor beta chains from one specimen sequenced in a study of blood T cell repertoires in COVID-19. The table came from immunoSEQ multiplex PCR; TCRdb's copy has only in-frame clones and leaves some out. Altogether around 150,000 clones are present, around four fifths being singletons, with the ten largest covering around 5%. Sample: PBMCs or T cells enriched from blood (not recorded which). The receptor set was obtained from a man between 65 and 85 years old who had been exposed to COVID-19.

J is TRBJ1-5 and V is TRBV28; 7 bases are a match to TRBD1. Germline CDR1 is MDHEN and CDR2 is SYDVKM. With V trimmed by 6 bases and J by 4 bases, 12 bases remained unmatched. CDR3 length equals 16 residues. The CDR3 loop is CASSRGTGQQNQPQHF. CDR3 DNA: TGTGCCAGCAGCCGTGGGACGGGACAGCAGAATCAGCCCCAGCATTTT.

The V call is TRBV6-5, the J call TRBJ1-4, with 7 bases identical to TRBD1. With 6 bases clipped from V and 5 bases from J, the junction kept 9 bases outside the gene matches. This CDR3 is built from 15 residues. Germline CDR1 MNHEY, CDR2 SVGAGI. The CDR3 DNA is TGTGCCAGCAGGAAGACAGGGAGCCGCAATGAAAAACTGTTTTTT. It is translated as CASRKTGSRNEKLFF.

J is TRBJ2-2 and V is TRBV6-2 or TRBV6-3; possibly TRBD2 for D (6 bases). V lost 0 bases and J 3 bases, leaving 8 bases between the germline ends. Germline CDR1 MNHEY, CDR2 SVGEGT. This CDR3 is 15 amino acids long. The CDR3 DNA sequence: TGTGCCAGCAGTTACTCAGAGCGGGACACCGGGGAGCTGTTTTTT. Protein sequence: CASSYSERDTGELFF.

The genes are TRBV28 and TRBJ1-2; D unresolved. Trimming left V 3 bases short and J 4 bases short, with 12 bases between. The CDR3 sequence is 14 residues long. Germline loops: CDR1 MDHEN, CDR2 SYDVKM. CDR3 nucleotides: TGTGCCAGCAGTTTCAGTTCAGGACTCTATGGCTACACCTTC. Protein: CASSFSSGLYGYTF.

V is TRBV5-1 and J is TRBJ2-1; 9 nucleotides agree with TRBD2. The germline V gene has CDR1 SGHRS and CDR2 YFSETQ. This CDR3 comprises 16 residues. Trimming removed 0 bases from V and 1 base from J; junction bases left unmatched: 2. The DNA of the CDR3 is TGCGCCAGCAGCTTGGACGCGGGAGGGTCCTACAATGAGCAGTTCTTC. Translated, it gives CASSLDAGGSYNEQFF.

This rearrangement joins TRBV6-2 or TRBV6-3 to TRBJ2-7; D gene ambiguous. The CDR3 consists of 16 residues. Trimming shortened V by 2 bases and J by 1 base, and 15 bases separated the two germline ends. The germline V gene has CDR1 MNHEY and CDR2 SVGEGT. The CDR3 DNA sequence: TGTGCCAGCAGTTACGGTAATAGAGGCATTTCCTACGAGCAGTACTTC. Translating gives CASSYGNRGISYEQYF.

J is TRBJ2-1 and V is TRBV18; D unclear. Between the trimmed V and J ends, which lost 4 bases and 5 bases, there was a span of 12 bases. Germline V gene sequence: CDR1 KGHSH, CDR2 LQKENI. The CDR3 has 14 amino acids. CDR3 DNA sequence: TGTGCCAGCTCACTACTGAACGGAGACAATGAGCAGTTCTTC. Translation gives CASSLLNGDNEQFF.

V is TRBV16 and J is TRBJ1-3, with D perhaps TRBD1 (5 bases). The CDR3 loop spans 15 amino acids. V lost 1 base, J lost 4 bases, and 11 bases lay in between. Germline assignment: CDR1 KGHSY and CDR2 FQNENV. As DNA, the CDR3 is TGTGCCAGCAGCCAATTTGCAGGGCGAGGAAACACCATATATTTT. It encodes CASSQFAGRGNTIYF. Combining the CDR3 with reference TRBV16 and TRBJ1-3 gives the whole variable domain GEEVAQTPKHLVRGEGQKAKLYCAPIKGHSYVFWYQQVLKNEFKFLISFQNENVFDETGMPKERFSAKCLPNSPCSLEIQATKLEDSAVYFCASSQFAGRGNTIYFGEGSWLTVV.

The J gene is TRBJ1-2, the V gene TRBV6-5; D is undetermined. V shed 6 bases and J shed 8 bases, with 16 bases lying between them. The CDR3 is 13 amino acids. Germline loops: CDR1 MNHEY, CDR2 SVGAGI. Here the CDR3 reads CASSPLGEVGYTF. The CDR3 bases are TGTGCCAGCAGCCCCCTCGGGGAGGTGGGCTACACCTTC.

This clone was counted a few times. DNA of the CDR3: TGTGCCAGCAGTTTGCTGCGCGGGAGGGGTGATACGCAGTATTTT. Its protein is CASSLLRGRGDTQYF. The chain links TRBV28 to TRBJ2-3, with 9 bases identical to TRBD2. The junction had 7 bases not matched to a gene; V was cut back by 3 bases and J by 6 bases. CDR1 and CDR2 from the germline V gene are MDHEN and SYDVKM. CDR3 length: 15 amino acids.

V gene TRBV7-2 combines with J gene TRBJ1-3; 7 nucleotides align to TRBD1. CDR3 size: 15 residues. Germline CDR1 SGHTA, CDR2 FQGNSA. The V gene end was trimmed by 0 bases and the J gene end by 2 bases; junction bases not matched to a gene: 1. The chain's CDR3 is CASSLAGQTGNTIYF. The CDR3 DNA is TGTGCCAGCAGCTTAGCGGGACAGACTGGAAACACCATATATTTT.

The rearrangement links TRBV27 to TRBJ2-5; 13 nucleotides line up with TRBD2. The CDR3 extends over 15 amino acids. V trimming: 5 bases; J trimming: 4 bases; junction bases outside the gene matches: 4. Germline-derived CDR1 and CDR2 are MNHEY and SMNVEV (reference sequence). CDR3 amino acids: CASSPRTSGGETQYF. The CDR3 DNA sequence: TGTGCCAGCAGTCCGCGGACTAGCGGGGGAGAGACCCAGTACTTC.

The chain carries TRBV6-5 and TRBJ2-5, with TRBD1 identical over 9 bases. Germline CDR1 MNHEY, CDR2 SVGAGI. This CDR3 region has 13 residues. V shed 6 bases, J shed 3 bases, and the junction held 2 bases outside the gene matches. CDR3 coding DNA: TGTGCCAGCAGCCGGGACAGGGAAGAGACCCAGTACTTC. It codes for CASSRDREETQYF.

The CDR3 bases are TGTGCCAGCAGTCCACCTCGGGGTAGCGGTACCTACAATGAGCAGTTCTTC. This codes for CASSPPRGSGTYNEQFF. The J gene is TRBJ2-1, the V gene TRBV28; a weak D match, TRBD2 (6 bases). There are 17 residues in the CDR3. V lost 5 bases and J 2 bases, leaving 19 bases between the germline ends. Looked up from germline, CDR1 is MDHEN and CDR2 is SYDVKM. The full variable domain, in which reference TRBV28 and TRBJ2-1 provide the parts outside the CDR3, is DVKVTQSSRYLVKRTGEKVFLECVQDMDHENMFWYRQDPGLGLRLIYFSYDVKMKEKGDIPEGYSVSREKKERFSLILESASTNQTSMYLCASSPPRGSGTYNEQFFGPGTRLTVL.

The chain joins TRBV30 to TRBJ1-1; TRBD1 is a possible D gene (5 bases). This CDR3 contains 18 residues. Per the germline V gene, CDR1 is GTSNPN and CDR2 is SVGIG (reference sequence). V lost 6 bases and J lost 0, with 26 bases in between. For the CDR3, the DNA is TGTGCCTGCCCGACAAGACGACGGGGGAATGTGTTGAACACTGAAGCTTTCTTT. Translated, it gives CACPTRRRGNVLNTEAFF.

In its sample, this clone was seen a few times. V is TRBV19 and J is TRBJ2-7, with 7 bases matching TRBD1. The V segment lost 0 bases and the J segment 5 bases; nucleotides outside the gene matches: 7. This CDR3 region has 15 residues. Germline loops: CDR1 LNHDA, CDR2 SQIVND (reference sequence). The CDR3 nucleotides are TGTGCCAGTAGTATAGAACGACAGGGTTTTCACGAGCAGTACTTC. Translated, it gives CASSIERQGFHEQYF.

The chain employs TRBV7-8 and TRBJ1-1; a weak D match, TRBD1 (6 bases). CDR1 is SGHVS and CDR2 is FQNEAQ in the germline V gene. V was pared by 6 bases and J by 3 bases, with 17 bases between. This CDR3 has 15 residues. The CDR3 DNA reads as TGTGCCAGCAGAGCCCCGGGGAGACAGGACACTGAAGCTTTCTTT. This codes for CASRAPGRQDTEAFF.

The chain carries TRBV3-1 (or the pseudogene TRBV3-2) and TRBJ2-7; TRBD2 is a possible D gene (6 bases). V was clipped by 4 bases and J by 7 bases, with 11 bases between them. CDR1 is LGHDT, CDR2 YNNKEL, per germline (reference sequence). CDR3 length equals 12 residues. The CDR3 nucleotides read TGTGCCAGCAGCCCAGGTGGGGGGGAGCAGTACTTC. Amino acid sequence: CASSPGGGEQYF.

The chain links TRBV7-9 to TRBJ2-3; 7 nucleotides agree with TRBD1. Germline V lookup: CDR1 SEHNR, CDR2 FQNEAQ (reference sequence). V lost 5 bases and J lost 0; bases outside the gene matches: 8. There are 16 residues in the CDR3. The CDR3 is CASSPGQVSSTDTQYF. CDR3 DNA: TGTGCCAGCAGCCCCGGACAGGTGTCTAGCACAGATACGCAGTATTTT.

V usage is TRBV18 and J usage is TRBJ2-2; D perhaps matches TRBD2 (6 bases). Germline CDR1 is KGHSH and CDR2 is LQKENI. The V and J ends lost 5 bases and 3 bases respectively, with 13 bases between them. The CDR3 covers 15 residues. The CDR3 region is CASSTLTGDTGELFF. The CDR3 nucleotides read TGTGCCAGCTCAACGCTCACGGGAGACACCGGGGAGCTGTTTTTT.

This clone has just one count. The V gene is TRBV7-9, the J gene TRBJ1-4, with 7 bases aligning to TRBD1. The V and J ends lost 6 bases and 3 bases, in that order; junction bases with no gene match: 7. The germline V gene has CDR1 SEHNR and CDR2 FQNEAQ (reference sequence). The CDR3 runs 15 residues. The chain's CDR3 is CASSSTGVPNEKLFF. Written as DNA, the CDR3 is TGTGCCAGCAGTTCTACAGGGGTACCTAATGAAAAACTGTTTTTT.

The rearrangement joins TRBV19 to TRBJ2-3, with 10 bases fitting TRBD2. J gave up 3 bases and V 1 base, and 10 bases lay outside the gene matches. CDR3 length equals 18 residues. Per germline, CDR1 LNHDA and CDR2 SQIVND (reference sequence). CDR3 in amino acids: CASSIAGTSAGRTDTQYF. For the CDR3, the DNA is TGTGCCAGTAGTATAGCCGGGACTAGCGCGGGGAGGACAGATACGCAGTATTTT.

Points on this clone: The sample carries other DNA sequences with the same CDR3. This CDR3 reads CASSQGETQYF. The CDR3 coding sequence is TGTGCCAGCAGTCAGGGCGAGACCCAGTACTTC. The rearrangement joins TRBV12-3 or TRBV12-4 to TRBJ2-5; D may be TRBD1 (5 bases). The CDR3 covers 11 residues. V lost 5 bases and J 5 bases, leaving 6 bases between the germline ends.

The chain joins TRBV18 to TRBJ1-3, with D possibly being TRBD1 (5 bases). The germline V gene has CDR1 KGHSH and CDR2 LQKENI. The length of the CDR3 is 16 residues. V was shortened by 6 bases and J by 1 base, with 16 bases between the two germline ends. CDR3 DNA sequence: TGTGCCAGCTCCCTCGGGACCGGGGGATCTGGAAACACCATATATTTT. Amino acids: CASSLGTGGSGNTIYF.

The chain employs TRBV6-5 and TRBJ2-6; TRBD1 is a possible D gene (5 bases). This CDR3 spans 15 amino acids. From germline, CDR1 is MNHEY and CDR2 SVGAGI. V lost 1 base to trimming and J lost 2 bases, with 6 bases between them. In nucleotides, the CDR3 is TGTGCCAGCAGTTACTGGGGCACTGGGGCCAACGTCCTGACTTTC. The encoded protein is CASSYWGTGANVLTF.

This chain joins TRBV15 and TRBJ1-5; D gene unclear. V was cut by 0 bases and J by 1 base, with 4 bases left in between. CDR3 size: 14 residues. The V gene's germline CDR1 is LNHNV and CDR2 YYDKDF (reference sequence). The CDR3 bases are TGTGCCACCAGCAGAGAGCGGAGCAATCAGCCCCAGCATTTT. Translating gives CATSRERSNQPQHF.

To note about this clone: This sample includes further DNA sequences coding for the same CDR3. This sequence joins TRBV12-3 or TRBV12-4 and TRBJ2-5; D might be TRBD2 (6 bases). CDR3 size: 13 residues. V lost 5 bases and J 1 base, leaving 8 bases between the germline ends. In nucleotides, the CDR3 is TGTGCCAGCAGTCCGGGACTCCAAGAGACCCAGTACTTC. Encoded protein: CASSPGLQETQYF.

This chain uses TRBV19 with TRBJ2-1; TRBD2 matches at 8 bases. Germline CDR1 is LNHDA and CDR2 is SQIVND (reference sequence). Germline trimming cut 0 bases from V and 3 bases from J; bases unmatched to any gene: 4. The CDR3 spans 16 residues. The CDR3 DNA reads TGTGCCAGTAGTATAGATGCGGGAGGCCGCTACAATGAGCAGTTCTTC. Amino acid sequence: CASSIDAGGRYNEQFF.